Shown below are 8 T cell receptor beta chains from a single sample sequenced in a study of blood T cells in healthy people across ages. Together with a sample-barcoded 5' primer, a J-beta primer mix was included in a second PCR lasting roughly 7 to 11 cycles. TCRdb itself ran the 5' RACE reads through MiXCR, one entry per CDR3 protein. The sample includes almost 800,000 distinct CDR3 sequences, 55% to 75% of them seen just once. Sequenced input: blood. These TCRs come from a man aged 30-40 years in good health.

The chain carries TRBV20-1 and TRBJ2-1, with D possibly being TRBD2 (6 bases). The CDR3 extends over 15 amino acids. V was clipped by 4 bases and J by 6 bases, with 19 bases between them. Germline V lookup: CDR1 DFQATT, CDR2 SNEGSKA (reference sequence). The CDR3 is CSAKGGLAGTNEQFF. CDR3 in DNA: TGCAGTGCTAAGGGAGGACTCGCGGGGACCAATGAGCAGTTCTTC.

The genes are TRBV9 and TRBJ1-2, with D hard to call. CDR1 is SGDLS and CDR2 is YYNGEE in the germline V gene. This CDR3 is built from 14 residues. V lost 0 bases and J lost 2, with 8 bases in between. The CDR3 sequence is CASSVDTRNYGYTF. In DNA, the CDR3 is TGTGCCAGCAGCGTAGACACAAGGAACTATGGCTACACCTTC.

The chain links TRBV11-3 to TRBJ1-5, with 9 bases lining up with TRBD1. Germline V gene sequence: CDR1 SGHNT, CDR2 YENEEA. The CDR3 loop spans 14 amino acids. The trim removed 5 bases at V and 3 bases at J, leaving 2 bases unmatched. The CDR3 here is CASSRDRVNQPQHF. CDR3 DNA: TGTGCCAGCAGCCGGGACAGGGTCAATCAGCCCCAGCATTTT.

The rearrangement joins TRBV10-3 to TRBJ1-4; D possibly corresponds to TRBD1 (6 bases). Trimming took 10 bases from V and 4 from J, leaving 10 bases between them. Germline V gene lookup returns CDR1 ENHRY and CDR2 SYGVKD. The CDR3 runs 12 residues. This chain's CDR3 is CATGQLNEKLFF. The CDR3 DNA reads TGTGCCACAGGACAGCTTAATGAAAAACTGTTTTTT.

Points on this clonotype: The junction shows a germline mismatch at one end, possibly a read error. The chain couples TRBV28 to TRBJ2-5, with D perhaps TRBD1 or TRBD2 (6 bases each). Germline assignment: CDR1 MDHEN and CDR2 SYDVKM. The CDR3 contains 12 residues. CDR3 sequence reads: CASSFGGHQQYF. For the CDR3, the DNA is TGTGCTAGCAGTTTTGGGGGGCATCAGCAGTACTTC.

The CDR3 region is CASSQLSTDTQYF. CDR3 DNA sequence: TGTGCCAGCAGCCAGCTTAGCACAGATACGCAGTATTTT. The chain is built from TRBV7-2 and TRBJ2-3; no reliable D call. The CDR3 totals 13 residues. CDR1 SGHTA and CDR2 FQGNSA come from the germline V gene. The germline V and J ends were trimmed by 5 bases and 0 bases, with 6 bases remaining between them.

The CDR3 coding sequence is TGTGCCAGCAGCTTAGGATCCAGGGACAATGAGCAGTTCTTC. Its protein is CASSLGSRDNEQFF. J is TRBJ2-1 and V is TRBV7-9; the D gene is possibly TRBD1 (5 bases). CDR3 size: 14 residues. Between the trimmed V and J ends, which lost 1 base and 5 bases, there was a span of 9 bases. Germline V gene sequence: CDR1 SEHNR, CDR2 FQNEAQ (reference sequence). The full variable domain, in which reference TRBV7-9 and TRBJ2-1 provide the parts outside the CDR3, is DTGVSQNPRHKITKRGQNVTFRCDPISEHNRLYWYRQTLGQGPEFLTYFQNEAQLEKSRLLSDRFSAERPKGSFSTLEIQRTEQGDSAMYLCASSLGSRDNEQFFGPGTRLTVL.

This clonotype was recorded a few times. J is TRBJ2-3 and V is TRBV6-1; D uncertain. Between the trimmed V and J ends, which lost 3 bases and 4 bases, there was a span of 5 bases. The CDR3 covers 12 residues. The germline CDR1 and CDR2 sequences are MNHNS and SASEGT. Written as DNA, the CDR3 is TGTGCCAGCAGTGAGACCTCAGATACGCAGTATTTT. Translated, it gives CASSETSDTQYF.